Presented here are 17 T cell receptor beta chains from one specimen sequenced in a study of cytomegalovirus exposure and HLA in healthy donors. Primers: 60 Vbeta forward and 13 Jbeta reverse. Some clones are missing from TCRdb's copy, which holds only in-frame ones; the method was immunoSEQ multiplex PCR. Of 100,000 to 150,000 clones listed, approximately 80% are singletons. What was sequenced was PBMCs. Source of these receptors: a man aged 25-45 years in good health and CMV-seronegative.

This chain links TRBV9 with TRBJ2-1; 8 bases line up with TRBD1. The CDR3 covers 15 residues. Germline CDR1 SGDLS, CDR2 YYNGEE. The V segment lost 4 bases and the J segment 9 bases; nucleotides outside the gene matches: 12. CDR3 DNA sequence: TGTGCCAGCAGCCTGACAGGGGTTCAGGTTGCTGAGCAGTTCTTC. Translated, it gives CASSLTGVQVAEQFF.

The CDR3 nucleotides are TGTGCCAGCAGCTTGACCGGGGGATTGGTGGAAGCTTTCTTT. This sequence encodes CASSLTGGLVEAFF. This chain links TRBV5-4 with TRBJ1-1, with D possibly matching TRBD1 (5 bases). The CDR3 consists of 14 residues. V lost 1 base, J lost 8 bases, and 15 bases lay in between. Germline V gene lookup returns CDR1 SGHNT and CDR2 YYREEE (reference sequence).

The V gene is TRBV7-6, the J gene TRBJ2-1; the match to TRBD2 covers 11 bases. The CDR3 is made up of 15 amino acids. V lost 3 bases and J lost 5; bases outside the gene matches: 3. Germline CDR1 SGHVS, CDR2 FNYEAQ. CDR3 bases: TGTGCCAGCAGCTTTCCTAGCGGGAGGAACAATGAGCAGTTCTTC. Protein sequence: CASSFPSGRNNEQFF.

This clone has only a few counts. This chain uses TRBV4-3 with TRBJ2-3; possible D gene TRBD1, 6 bases. V lost 2 bases and J 0 bases, leaving 9 bases between the germline ends. Germline V gene data show CDR1 as LGHNA and CDR2 as YSLEER. The CDR3 length is 15 residues. The CDR3 DNA is TGCGCCAGCAGCCAACCGGGACATAGCACAGATACGCAGTATTTT. It specifies CASSQPGHSTDTQYF.

This clone was detected only once. The chain couples TRBV19 to TRBJ1-1, with a tentative D call TRBD1 (6 bases). The V end was cut by 7 bases, the J end by 2 bases, with 11 bases between. In germline, CDR1 is LNHDA, CDR2 SQIVND (reference sequence). The CDR3 length is 13 residues. The CDR3 spells CASTGTPNTEAFF. The CDR3 DNA is TGTGCCAGTACCGGGACACCCAACACTGAAGCTTTCTTT.

DNA for the CDR3: TGTGCCAGCAGCGCCCCTCCGGGACAGGGGCCTCCCTTGAACACCGGGGAGCTGTTTTTT. Translated, it gives CASSAPPGQGPPLNTGELFF. The genes are TRBV7-6 and TRBJ2-2; 10 nucleotides agree with TRBD1. The CDR3 totals 20 residues. The V and J ends lost 5 bases and 1 base, in that order; junction bases with no gene match: 16. From germline, CDR1 is SGHVS and CDR2 FNYEAQ. Complete variable domain (other parts from reference TRBV7-6 and TRBJ2-2): GAGVSQSPRYKVTKRGQDVALRCDPISGHVSLYWYRQALGQGPEFLTYFNYEAQQDKSGLPNDRFSAERPEGSISTLTIQRTEQRDSAMYRCASSAPPGQGPPLNTGELFFGEGSRLTVL.

This clone was detected only a few times. The genes are TRBV9 and TRBJ2-3; D possibly corresponds to TRBD2 (5 bases). V lost 2 bases to trimming and J lost 5 bases, with 9 bases between them. Germline V gene lookup returns CDR1 SGDLS and CDR2 YYNGEE. There are 13 residues in the CDR3. CDR3 DNA sequence: TGTGCCAGCAGCGTTAGAGGGCGAGATACGCAGTATTTT. This codes for CASSVRGRDTQYF.

V usage is TRBV6-5 and J usage is TRBJ2-2; 7 bases are a match to TRBD2. The CDR3 has 16 residues. The V segment lost 4 bases and the J segment 0 bases; nucleotides outside the gene matches: 5. Germline CDR1 reads MNHEY; CDR2 reads SVGAGI. CDR3 amino acids: CASSSREGANTGELFF. The DNA for the CDR3 is TGTGCCAGCAGTTCCAGGGAGGGAGCGAACACCGGGGAGCTGTTTTTT.

The rearrangement links TRBV30 to TRBJ2-3, with 11 bases matching TRBD2. This CDR3 is 15 amino acids long. After removal of 4 bases from V and 5 bases from J, the junction contained 8 bases not matched to a gene. Germline V gene data show CDR1 as GTSNPN and CDR2 as SVGIG (reference sequence). CDR3 nucleotide sequence: TGTGCCTGGAATAGACTAGCGGGATCGTTAGATACGCAGTATTTT. It is translated as CAWNRLAGSLDTQYF.

This clone has a single count. The chain joins TRBV7-2 to TRBJ2-1; 12 bases match TRBD2. The junction had 4 bases not matched to a gene; V was cut back by 3 bases and J by 7 bases. The CDR3 runs 15 residues. Germline CDR1 is SGHTA and CDR2 is FQGNSA. CDR3 loop: CASSLTSGSSNEQFF. CDR3 bases: TGTGCCAGCAGCTTGACTAGCGGGAGTAGTAATGAGCAGTTCTTC.

The chain recombines TRBV9 with TRBJ2-2; 8 bases fit TRBD2. Germline CDR1 SGDLS, CDR2 YYNGEE. The CDR3 spans 18 residues. The V and J ends lost 4 bases and 7 bases, in that order; junction bases with no gene match: 18. The CDR3 DNA follows: TGTGCCAGCAGCACCGGGGGGGTGGTCGGTGGGGCGAGCGGGGAGCTGTTTTTT. Its protein product is CASSTGGVVGGASGELFF.

On this clone itself: Its ends do not fully match the called genes, so a read error is possible. The chain carries TRBV9 and TRBJ1-2; 11 nucleotides match TRBD1. The CDR3 runs 15 residues. The germline CDR1 and CDR2 sequences are SGDLS and YYNGEE. The CDR3 DNA reads as TGTGCCAGCAGCGTAGAGGACAGGGGGCTTTCTGGCTACCCCTTC. Translation: CASSVEDRGLSGYPF.

The V gene is TRBV4-2, the J gene TRBJ1-2, with TRBD1 identical over 10 bases. The CDR3 has 14 residues. CDR1 LGHNA and CDR2 YNFKEQ come from the germline V gene. V lost 1 base and J lost 8; bases outside the gene matches: 4. The CDR3 loop reads CASSQAGTGEGYTF. CDR3 nucleotides: TGTGCCAGCAGCCAAGCCGGGACAGGGGAGGGCTACACCTTC.

CDR3 DNA sequence: TGTGCCAGCAGCTCCGATAAAGCGGGGTCCACTATCCCGTTAAATGAGCAGTTCTTC. It codes for CASSSDKAGSTIPLNEQFF. This chain joins TRBV7-2 and TRBJ2-1; 7 bases line up with TRBD2. The CDR3 loop spans 19 amino acids. Trimming removed 4 bases from V and 7 bases from J; junction bases left unmatched: 22. In germline, CDR1 is SGHTA, CDR2 FQGNSA.

This clone was picked up one time. The chain joins TRBV28 to TRBJ2-1, with 10 bases lining up with TRBD2. The ends lost 7 bases at V and 0 bases at J; junction bases unmatched: 15. CDR3 length: 19 amino acids. CDR1 and CDR2 from the germline V gene are MDHEN and SYDVKM. Written as DNA, the CDR3 is TGTGCCAGCACCCCGGGAGGTAGCGGGAGGCTCAGCTCCTACAATGAGCAGTTCTTC. This translates into CASTPGGSGRLSSYNEQFF.

The gene calls are TRBV6-6 and TRBJ2-7, with D perhaps matching TRBD1 (5 bases). Deletions cut 0 bases from V and 4 bases from J, with 10 bases between. From germline, CDR1 is MNHNY and CDR2 SVGAGI (reference sequence). The CDR3 loop spans 14 amino acids. The CDR3 nucleotides are TGTGCCAGCAGTTACTCTGGACATCAATACGAGCAGTACTTC. Protein product: CASSYSGHQYEQYF.

This clone was seen once. The rearrangement uses TRBV18 and TRBJ1-2; TRBD1 matches at 7 bases. This CDR3 is built from 13 residues. Looked up from germline, CDR1 is KGHSH and CDR2 is LQKENI. Unmatched junction bases numbered 2, after V lost 4 bases and J lost 3 bases. CDR3 sequence: CASSLDRDYGYTF. CDR3 DNA sequence: TGTGCCAGCTCACTAGACAGGGACTATGGCTACACCTTC.